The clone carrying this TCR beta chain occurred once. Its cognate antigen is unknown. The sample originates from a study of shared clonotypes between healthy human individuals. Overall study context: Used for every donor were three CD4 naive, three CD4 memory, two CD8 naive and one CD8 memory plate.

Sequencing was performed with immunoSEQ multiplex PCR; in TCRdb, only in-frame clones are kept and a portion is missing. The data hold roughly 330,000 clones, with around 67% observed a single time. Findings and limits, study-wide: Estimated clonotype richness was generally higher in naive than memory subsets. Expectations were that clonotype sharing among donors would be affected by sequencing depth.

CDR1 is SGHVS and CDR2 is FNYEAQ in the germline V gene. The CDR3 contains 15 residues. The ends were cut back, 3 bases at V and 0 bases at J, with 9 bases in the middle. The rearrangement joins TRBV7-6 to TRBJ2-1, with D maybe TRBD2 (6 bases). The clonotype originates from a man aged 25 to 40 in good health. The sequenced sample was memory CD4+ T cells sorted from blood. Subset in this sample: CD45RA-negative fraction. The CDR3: CASSLVADSYNEQFF. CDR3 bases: TGTGCCAGCAGCTTGGTAGCGGACTCCTACAATGAGCAGTTCTTC.